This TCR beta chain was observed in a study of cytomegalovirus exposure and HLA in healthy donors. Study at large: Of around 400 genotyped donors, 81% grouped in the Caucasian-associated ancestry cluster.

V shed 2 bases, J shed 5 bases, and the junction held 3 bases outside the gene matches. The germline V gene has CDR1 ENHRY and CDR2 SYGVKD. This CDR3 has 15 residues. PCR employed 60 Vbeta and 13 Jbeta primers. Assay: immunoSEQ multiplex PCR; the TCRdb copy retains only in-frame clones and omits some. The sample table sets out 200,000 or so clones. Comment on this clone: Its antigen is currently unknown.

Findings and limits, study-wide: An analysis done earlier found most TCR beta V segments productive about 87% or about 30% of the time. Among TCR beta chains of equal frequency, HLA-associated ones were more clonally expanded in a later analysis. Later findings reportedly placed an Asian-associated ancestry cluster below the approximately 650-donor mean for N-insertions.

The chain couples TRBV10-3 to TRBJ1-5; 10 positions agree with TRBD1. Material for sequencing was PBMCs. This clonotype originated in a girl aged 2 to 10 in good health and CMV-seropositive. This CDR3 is CAISEADRGHQPQHF. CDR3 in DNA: TGTGCCATCAGTGAGGCAGACAGGGGGCATCAGCCCCAGCATTTT.